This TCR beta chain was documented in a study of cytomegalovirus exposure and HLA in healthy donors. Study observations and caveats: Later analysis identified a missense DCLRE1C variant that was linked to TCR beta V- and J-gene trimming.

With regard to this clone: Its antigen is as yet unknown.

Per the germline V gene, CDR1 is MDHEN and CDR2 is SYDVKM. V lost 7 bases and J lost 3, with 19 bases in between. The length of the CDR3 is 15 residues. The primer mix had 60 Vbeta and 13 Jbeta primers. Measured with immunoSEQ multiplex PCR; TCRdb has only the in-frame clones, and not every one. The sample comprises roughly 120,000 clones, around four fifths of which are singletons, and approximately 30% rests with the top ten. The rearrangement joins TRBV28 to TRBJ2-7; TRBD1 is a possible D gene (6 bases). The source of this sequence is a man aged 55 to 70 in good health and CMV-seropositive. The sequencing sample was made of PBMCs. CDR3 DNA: TGTGCCAGCAACCCTCCCGGCCAGGGGCACTACGAGCAGTACTTC. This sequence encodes CASNPPGQGHYEQYF.